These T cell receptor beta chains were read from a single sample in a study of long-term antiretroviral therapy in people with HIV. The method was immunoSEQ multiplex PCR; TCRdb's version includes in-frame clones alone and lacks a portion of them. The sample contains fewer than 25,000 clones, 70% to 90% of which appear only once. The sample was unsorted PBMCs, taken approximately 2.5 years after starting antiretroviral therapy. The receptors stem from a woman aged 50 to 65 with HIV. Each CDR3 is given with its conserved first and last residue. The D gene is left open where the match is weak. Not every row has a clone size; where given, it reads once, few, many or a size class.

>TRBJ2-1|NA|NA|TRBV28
CASSLRDIWYNEQFF
TGTGCCAGCAGTCTTCGGGACATTTGGTACAATGAGCAGTTCTTC
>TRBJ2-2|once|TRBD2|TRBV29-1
CSVEGGTSKAGELFF
TGCAGCGTTGAAGGCGGGACTAGCAAAGCCGGGGAGCTGTTTTTT
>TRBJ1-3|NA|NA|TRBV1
CTSSPKTPPGLGNTIYF
TGCACCAGCAGCCCGAAAACCCCACCAGGGCTAGGAAACACCATATATTTT
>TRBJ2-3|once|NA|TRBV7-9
CASIFTATDTQYF
TGTGCCAGCATCTTCACAGCCACAGATACGCAGTATTTT
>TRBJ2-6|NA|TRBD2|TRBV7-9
CASSLRSGRARGANVLTF
TGTGCCAGCAGCTTAAGAAGCGGGAGGGCACGGGGGGCCAACGTCCTGACTTTC
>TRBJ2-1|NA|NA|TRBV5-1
CASSFRSALGGGDEQFF
TGCGCCAGCAGCTTTCGGTCCGCCTTGGGAGGGGGGGATGAGCAGTTCTTC
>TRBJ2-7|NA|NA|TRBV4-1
CASSPRDNTYEQYF
TGCGCCAGCAGCCCCCGGGACAATACCTACGAGCAGTACTTC
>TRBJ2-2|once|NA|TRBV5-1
CASSTTGNTGELFF
TGCGCCAGCAGCACGACAGGGAACACCGGGGAGCTGTTTTTT
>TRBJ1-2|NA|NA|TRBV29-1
CSVQSPTRGGYTF
TGCAGCGTTCAATCCCCGACCCGGGGTGGCTACACCTTC
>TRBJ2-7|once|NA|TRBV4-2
CASSQVSGVEQYF
TGTGCCAGCAGCCAAGTATCGGGGGTCGAGCAGTACTTC
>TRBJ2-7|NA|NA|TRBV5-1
CASSWSGVTYEQYF
TGCGCCAGCAGCTGGAGTGGGGTCACCTACGAGCAGTACTTC
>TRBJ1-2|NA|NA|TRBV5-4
CASSLEGDGYTF
TGTGCCAGCAGCTTGGAGGGGGATGGCTACACCTTC
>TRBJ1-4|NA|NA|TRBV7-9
CASSLWRATNEKLFF
TGTGCCAGCAGCTTATGGAGGGCCACTAATGAAAAACTGTTTTTT
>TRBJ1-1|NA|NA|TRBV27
CASSITSGAPEAFF
TGTGCCAGCAGCATCACCTCCGGCGCCCCTGAAGCTTTCTTT
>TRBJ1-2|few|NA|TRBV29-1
CSVSPDGMNYGYTF
TGCAGCGTTAGTCCGGACGGTATGAACTATGGCTACACCTTC
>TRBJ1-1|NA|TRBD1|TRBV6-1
CASSQERTGANTEAFF
TGTGCCAGCAGTCAAGAACGGACAGGAGCTAACACTGAAGCTTTCTTT
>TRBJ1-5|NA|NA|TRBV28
CASSLDLIQPQHF
TGTGCCAGCAGCTTGGACTTAATCCAGCCCCAGCATTTT